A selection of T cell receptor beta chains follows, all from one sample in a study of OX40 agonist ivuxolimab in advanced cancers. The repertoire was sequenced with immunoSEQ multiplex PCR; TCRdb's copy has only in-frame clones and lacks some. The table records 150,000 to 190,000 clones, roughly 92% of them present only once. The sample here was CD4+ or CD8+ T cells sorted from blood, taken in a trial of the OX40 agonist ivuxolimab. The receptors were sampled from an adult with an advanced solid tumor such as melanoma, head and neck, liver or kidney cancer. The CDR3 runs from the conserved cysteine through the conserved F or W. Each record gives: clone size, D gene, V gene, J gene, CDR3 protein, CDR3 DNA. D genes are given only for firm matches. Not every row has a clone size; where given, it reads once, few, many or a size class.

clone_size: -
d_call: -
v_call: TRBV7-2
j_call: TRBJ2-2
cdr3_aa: CASSPRGSGELFF
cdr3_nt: TGTGCCAGCAGCCCCAGGGGCTCCGGGGAGCTGTTTTTT

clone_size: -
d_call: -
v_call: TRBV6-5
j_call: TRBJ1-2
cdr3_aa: CASSYSRGRGNYGYTF
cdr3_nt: TGTGCCAGCAGTTACTCGCGGGGCAGGGGAAACTATGGCTACACCTTC

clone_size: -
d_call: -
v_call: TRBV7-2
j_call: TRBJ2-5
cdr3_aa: CASSLTFQETQYF
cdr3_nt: TGTGCCAGCAGCTTAACCTTTCAAGAGACCCAGTACTTC

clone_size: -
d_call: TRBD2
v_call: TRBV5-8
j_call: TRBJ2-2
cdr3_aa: CASSLSGANTGELFF
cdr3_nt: TGTGCCAGCAGCTTGAGCGGGGCGAACACCGGGGAGCTGTTTTTT

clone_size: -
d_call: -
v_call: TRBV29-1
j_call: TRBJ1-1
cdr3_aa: CSVEEQYEGTEAFF
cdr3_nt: TGCAGCGTTGAGGAACAATATGAGGGCACTGAAGCTTTCTTT

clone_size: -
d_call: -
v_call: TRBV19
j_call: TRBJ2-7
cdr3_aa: CASSIRGDPPYEQYF
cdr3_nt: TGTGCCAGTAGTATCAGGGGAGACCCTCCCTACGAGCAGTACTTC

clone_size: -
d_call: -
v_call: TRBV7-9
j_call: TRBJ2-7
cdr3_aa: CASSLAPDSYEQYF
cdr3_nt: TGTGCCAGCAGCTTAGCGCCAGACTCCTACGAGCAGTACTTC

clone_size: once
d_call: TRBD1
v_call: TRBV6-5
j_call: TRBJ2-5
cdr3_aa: CASSYGTGRETQYF
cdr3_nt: TGTGCCAGCAGTTACGGGACAGGGCGAGAGACCCAGTACTTC

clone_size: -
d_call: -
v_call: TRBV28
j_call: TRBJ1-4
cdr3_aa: CASSSPLTTNEKLFF
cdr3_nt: TGTGCCAGCAGTTCCCCCCTTACAACTAATGAAAAACTGTTTTTT

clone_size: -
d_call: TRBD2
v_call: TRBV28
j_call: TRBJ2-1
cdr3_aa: CASSAPGGLDYNEQFF
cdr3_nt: TGTGCCAGCAGTGCACCGGGGGGACTAGACTACAATGAGCAGTTCTTC

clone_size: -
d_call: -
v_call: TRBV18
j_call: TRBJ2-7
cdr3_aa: CASSPYSGSTYEQYF
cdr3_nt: TGTGCCAGCTCACCATATTCCGGATCCACCTACGAGCAGTACTTC

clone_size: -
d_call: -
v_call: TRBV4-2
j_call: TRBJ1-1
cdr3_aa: CASSQWAGGDTEAFF
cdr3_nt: TGTGCCAGCAGCCAATGGGCAGGAGGGGACACTGAAGCTTTCTTT

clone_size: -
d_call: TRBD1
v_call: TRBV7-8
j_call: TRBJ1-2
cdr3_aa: CASSLAGQAYGYTF
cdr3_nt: TGTGCCAGCAGCTTAGCGGGACAGGCCTATGGCTACACCTTC

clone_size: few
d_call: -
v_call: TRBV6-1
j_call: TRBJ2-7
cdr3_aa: CASSESQTAPYEQYF
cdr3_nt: TGTGCCAGCAGTGAATCCCAGACAGCCCCCTACGAGCAGTACTTC

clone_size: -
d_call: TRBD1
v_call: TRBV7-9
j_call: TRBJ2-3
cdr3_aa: CASSLAGTGRKRTDTQYF
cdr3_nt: TGTGCCAGCAGCTTAGCCGGGACAGGGAGAAAGCGCACAGATACGCAGTATTTT

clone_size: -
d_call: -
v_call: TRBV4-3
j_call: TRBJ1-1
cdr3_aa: CASSQDSGTEAFF
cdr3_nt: TGCGCCAGCAGCCAAGACAGTGGAACTGAAGCTTTCTTT

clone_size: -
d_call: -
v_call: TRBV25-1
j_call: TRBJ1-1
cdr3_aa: CASTKGKGTEAFF
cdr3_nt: TGTGCCAGCACTAAGGGAAAAGGGACTGAAGCTTTCTTT

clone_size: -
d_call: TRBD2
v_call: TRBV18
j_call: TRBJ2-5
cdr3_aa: CASSPRMAGGRETQYF
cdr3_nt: TGTGCCAGCTCACCACGCATGGCGGGGGGACGAGAGACCCAGTACTTC

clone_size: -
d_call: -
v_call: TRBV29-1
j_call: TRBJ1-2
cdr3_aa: CSVVVNYGYTF
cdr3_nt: TGCAGCGTTGTAGTCAACTATGGCTACACCTTC

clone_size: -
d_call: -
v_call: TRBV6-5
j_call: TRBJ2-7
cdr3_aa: CASSYARTNYEQYF
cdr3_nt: TGTGCCAGCAGTTACGCACGGACTAACTACGAGCAGTACTTC

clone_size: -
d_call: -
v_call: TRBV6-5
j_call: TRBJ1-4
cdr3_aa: CASSYADTNEKLFF
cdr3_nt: TGTGCCAGCAGTTATGCGGATACTAATGAAAAACTGTTTTTT

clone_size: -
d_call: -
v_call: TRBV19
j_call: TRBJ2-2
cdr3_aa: CASMRGGNTGELFF
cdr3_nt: TGTGCCAGTATGAGGGGCGGGAACACCGGGGAGCTGTTTTTT

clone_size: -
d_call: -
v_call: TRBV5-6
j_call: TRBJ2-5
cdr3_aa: CASSLAGGWETQYF
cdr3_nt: TGTGCCAGCAGCTTGGCTGGGGGTTGGGAGACCCAGTACTTC